This T cell receptor (beta chain) was documented in a study of blood T cells in healthy people across ages. Findings and caveats of the study: Among long-lived donors, naive CD4+ cells were more numerous and diversity higher than in aged donors. Because donor CMV status was unknown, expanded clonotype changes were possibly confounded.

The second PCR ran roughly 6 to 11 cycles with a sample-barcoded 5' primer and J-beta primers. Every cDNA molecule carried a tag from a template-switch adaptor bearing 12 random nucleotides. One entry per CDR3 protein, called by TCRdb with MiXCR from the 5' RACE reads. The sample consists of 550,000 to 750,000 distinct CDR3 sequences, over 20% of them appearing once. Germline CDR1 reads SGHRS; CDR2 reads YFSETQ. The CDR3 spans 14 residues. Trimming shortened V by 4 bases and J by 3 bases, and 13 bases separated the two germline ends. Concerning this clonotype: Its antigen remains unknown.

This TCR was recovered from a man aged 65-85 years in good health. Sequencing input: blood. The J gene is TRBJ2-5, the V gene TRBV5-1; D perhaps matches TRBD2 (6 bases). CDR3 DNA: TGCGCCAGCAGCCCAACCCGGGAGAAAGAGACCCAGTACTTC. Translation: CASSPTREKETQYF.